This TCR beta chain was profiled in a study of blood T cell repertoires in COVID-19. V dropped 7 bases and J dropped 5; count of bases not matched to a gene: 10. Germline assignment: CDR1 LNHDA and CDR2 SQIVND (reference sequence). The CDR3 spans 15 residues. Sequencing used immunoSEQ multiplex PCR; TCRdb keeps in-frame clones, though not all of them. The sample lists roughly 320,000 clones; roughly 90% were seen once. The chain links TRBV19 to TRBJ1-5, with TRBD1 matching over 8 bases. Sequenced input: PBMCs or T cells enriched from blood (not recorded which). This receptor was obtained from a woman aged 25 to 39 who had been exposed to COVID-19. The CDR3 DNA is TGTGCCAGTACCATAACCGGGACAGGATATCAGCCCCAGCATTTT. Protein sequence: CASTITGTGYQPQHF.